This T cell receptor beta chain emerged from a study of regulatory T cells in long-lasting Graves disease. The authors built TCR beta libraries using iRepertoire HTBI primers and Arm-PCR of CDR3 regions. TCRdb re-analysed the multiplex PCR reads in MiXCR, keeping a single row per CDR3 protein. The sample shows around 450,000 distinct CDR3 sequences, just under 15% of them seen only once. This clonotype showed up many times. The antigen is not known. Study-level points and caveats: Public clonotype sharing was higher in persistent than newly diagnosed patients.

CDR1 is SGHRS and CDR2 is YFSETQ in the germline V gene. The V end lost 0 bases, the J end lost 0 bases, and 10 bases lay between the germline ends. The CDR3 spans 15 residues. Described time point: newly diagnosed GD, antithyroid drugs for less than 3 months. PBMCs were the source of the RNA used for TCR sequencing. These sequences were also reported in another study, on T cells in Graves' hyperthyroidism and ophthalmopathy. Per that study: Graves' hyperthyroidism was deemed stable absent ophthalmopathy progression within 18 months. Patients were excluded for uncontrolled infection, other autoimmune disease, pregnancy or lactation. Primed by the HTBI set, a first-round RT-PCR was run on the TCR CDR3.

The chain links TRBV5-1 to TRBJ2-7; unclear D gene. This material consisted of peripheral blood mononuclear cells (PBMCs), taken at new diagnosis, from a patient treated with antithyroid drugs. This clonotype was sampled from a woman younger than 45 with Graves disease. The DNA of the CDR3 is TGCGCCAGCAGCTTGGGAGGCCGGGTCTCCTACGAGCAGTACTTC. Protein: CASSLGGRVSYEQYF.